This section outlines one T cell receptor beta chain sequence together with its context. This specimen comes from a study of blood T cell repertoires in COVID-19. The CDR3 is 16 amino acids. J was trimmed by 5 bases and V by 7 bases; bases with no gene match: 8. Germline assignment: CDR1 MDHEN and CDR2 SYDVKM. Produced via immunoSEQ multiplex PCR; TCRdb's table is partial and in-frame only. This sample has tens of thousands of clones; approximately 92% occur once, and the top ten carry nearly 6.5%. This chain links TRBV28 with TRBJ2-3, with 14 bases matching TRBD2. The TCR sequence derives from a woman aged 55 to 70 with active COVID-19. The specimen sequenced was peripheral blood. The CDR3 nucleotides are TGTGCCAGCAAGAGGCCGGGACTAGCGGGAGAAGATACGCAGTATTTT. It codes for CASKRPGLAGEDTQYF.